The 3 T cell receptor beta chains listed next were all sequenced from one sample in a study of shared clonotypes between healthy human individuals. Measured with immunoSEQ multiplex PCR; TCRdb has only the in-frame clones, and not every one. The top ten hold over 1.5% of the sample, which has approximately 2,200,000 clones, approximately 94% seen once. CD45RO negativity and positive selection for CCR7 defined naive CD8 cells, a population that excluded terminally differentiated effector memory CD45RA+ cells. The specimen sequenced was naive CD8+ T cells from PBMCs. Every receptor here comes from a young man in good health. Some clones in this sample may be carry-over from other donors' samples.

V gene TRBV15 combines with J gene TRBJ2-2, with a tentative D call TRBD2 (5 bases). The CDR3 has 16 amino acids. Trimming cost V 5 bases and J 6 bases, with 19 bases left between them. Germline V lookup: CDR1 LNHNV, CDR2 YYDKDF (reference sequence). The CDR3 nucleotides read TGTGCCACCAGCGGAGTGAAGGAGGAGATCGCCGGGGAGCTGTTTTTT. It is translated as CATSGVKEEIAGELFF.

V gene TRBV28 combines with J gene TRBJ2-7, with 7 bases identical to TRBD1. Germline lookup yields CDR1 MDHEN and CDR2 SYDVKM. With 2 bases clipped from V and 2 bases from J, the junction kept 6 bases outside the gene matches. The length of the CDR3 is 15 residues. The CDR3 sequence is CASSLPGTATYEQYF. CDR3 bases: TGTGCCAGCAGTTTACCCGGGACAGCTACCTACGAGCAGTACTTC.

The chain has TRBV9 and TRBJ1-4; D is possibly TRBD1 (5 bases). Trimming removed 4 bases at V and 7 bases at J, with 14 bases between. Germline assignment: CDR1 SGDLS and CDR2 YYNGEE. This CDR3 comprises 14 residues. DNA for the CDR3: TGTGCCAGCAGCCCCTGGGGGGATTTTGAAAAACTGTTTTTT. Its protein product is CASSPWGDFEKLFF.